The 14 T cell receptor beta chains below were found in one sample sequenced in a study of spatial heterogeneity in lung cancer (dated 2019 in TCRdb). The library relied on 5' RACE. The sample was run on a NextSeq 500. The raw public data were reprocessed by TCRdb itself: fastp quality trimming at Q25, MiXCR clonotype calling, in-frame beta chains only. Entries that share a CDR3 protein sequence are merged under the most common genes and DNA. The sample has under 100,000 distinct CDR3 sequences on record, approximately 8.9% of them singletons. The top ten clonotypes cover around 7% of the sample. Interpreted using the paper, the time point label stands for: sample taken at primary tumor resection. Without any cell sorting, TCR sequencing was performed on whole RNA extracted either from tumor and nontumor lung tissue or from cryopreserved PBMC samples. The sequencing used PBMCs, collected at surgery. The receptors come from a male donor with early-stage non-small cell lung cancer.

This clonotype was seen more than once but under ten times. This rearrangement joins TRBV7-9 to TRBJ2-2; the D is unclear. CDR3 size: 14 residues. V was cut by 3 bases and J by 4 bases, with 9 bases left in between. Germline assignment: CDR1 SEHNR and CDR2 FQNEAQ (reference sequence). This CDR3 is CASSFSAPTGELFF. As DNA, the CDR3 is TGTGCCAGCAGCTTTTCAGCCCCCACCGGGGAGCTGTTTTTT.

This clonotype turned up a few times. The chain has TRBV25-1 and TRBJ1-4; D is ambiguous. Trimming left V 5 bases short and J 4 bases short, with 8 bases between. The germline gives CDR1 MGHDK, CDR2 SYGVNS. This CDR3 is built from 13 residues. CDR3 sequence reads: CASSRSVNEKLFF. Written as DNA, the CDR3 is TGTGCCAGCAGTCGCAGCGTTAATGAAAAACTGTTTTTT. Combining the CDR3 with reference TRBV25-1 and TRBJ1-4 gives the whole variable domain EADIYQTPRYLVIGTGKKITLECSQTMGHDKMYWYQQDPGMELHLIHYSYGVNSTEKGDLSSESTVSRIRTEHFPLTLESARPSHTSQYLCASSRSVNEKLFFGSGTQLSVL.

The CDR3 DNA reads TGTGCCAGCAGTGTTCAGGGGGCAGTTAACATTCAGTACTTC. Protein product: CASSVQGAVNIQYF. The J gene is TRBJ2-4, the V gene TRBV25-1, with 8 bases lining up with TRBD1. Germline V gene data show CDR1 as MGHDK and CDR2 as SYGVNS. V shed 4 bases, J shed 7 bases, and the junction held 6 bases outside the gene matches. The CDR3 is 14 amino acids.

This clonotype was counted between two and nine times. The V and J genes are TRBV27 and TRBJ1-1; tentative D call: TRBD1 (6 bases). The V gene's germline CDR1 is MNHEY and CDR2 SMNVEV (reference sequence). This CDR3 spans 11 amino acids. V was shortened by 8 bases and J by 10 bases, with 14 bases between the two germline ends. The CDR3 nucleotides read TGTGCCAGCGCTGGGACAAAAGTAGCTTTCTTT. It specifies CASAGTKVAFF.

This clonotype was detected many times. The J gene is TRBJ1-5, the V gene TRBV7-8, with D unresolved. The CDR3 runs to 13 residues. V was cut by 0 bases and J by 4 bases, with 4 bases left in between. Germline V lookup: CDR1 SGHVS, CDR2 FQNEAQ. The CDR3 sequence is CASSLAVNQPQHF. The CDR3 region has the DNA TGTGCCAGCAGCTTAGCGGTGAATCAGCCCCAGCATTTT.

The gene calls are TRBV5-5 and TRBJ1-4, with unresolved D. CDR1 and CDR2 from the germline V gene are SGHKS and YYEKEE (reference sequence). The ends were cut back, 4 bases at V and 0 bases at J, with 10 bases in the middle. This CDR3 comprises 15 residues. Written as DNA, the CDR3 is TGTGCCAGCAGCCGTGAGTCAACAACTAATGAAAAACTGTTTTTT. Protein product: CASSRESTTNEKLFF. Full variable domain (remainder filled in from reference TRBV5-5 and TRBJ1-4): DAGVTQSPTHLIKTRGQQVTLRCSPISGHKSVSWYQQVLGQGPQFIFQYYEKEERGRGNFPDRFSARQFPNYSSELNVNALLLGDSALYLCASSRESTTNEKLFFGSGTQLSVL.

The chain employs TRBV20-1 and TRBJ2-1, with D perhaps matching TRBD1 or TRBD2 (5 bases each). The CDR3 totals 11 residues. With 4 bases removed from V and 9 bases from J, the gap between germline ends came to 10 bases. Germline lookup yields CDR1 DFQATT and CDR2 SNEGSKA (reference sequence). CDR3 amino acids: CSAKGSAEQFF. The CDR3 region has the DNA TGCAGTGCTAAGGGGAGTGCTGAGCAGTTCTTC.

This clonotype was detected many times. This chain joins TRBV29-1 and TRBJ2-6, with TRBD2 as a possible D gene (5 bases). Germline CDR1 SQVTM, CDR2 ANQGSEA. The CDR3 consists of 15 residues. The V end was cut by 4 bases, the J end by 1 base, with 11 bases between. The CDR3 here is CSVASGSSGANVLTF. As DNA, the CDR3 is TGCAGCGTTGCCTCGGGGTCATCTGGGGCCAACGTCCTGACTTTC.

This clonotype has a handful of counts. The CDR3 sequence is CASSPIWGTDTQYF. The CDR3 DNA reads TGTGCCAGCAGTCCCATATGGGGCACAGATACGCAGTATTTT. The V call is TRBV2, the J call TRBJ2-3; D gene uncertain. Germline-derived CDR1 and CDR2 are SNHLY and FYNNEI. The CDR3 contains 14 residues. Trimming took off 5 bases at V and 1 base at J, with 10 bases between the two ends.

In this sample, this clonotype turned up many times. DNA of the CDR3: TGCAGTGCAGTCGACACATTCACAGATACGCAGTATTTT. This codes for CSAVDTFTDTQYF. The V call is TRBV20-1, the J call TRBJ2-3; D is unclear. The CDR3 length is 13 residues. V lost 6 bases to trimming and J lost 2 bases, with 12 bases between them. Germline loops: CDR1 DFQATT, CDR2 SNEGSKA (reference sequence).

This clonotype has ten or more counts. V is TRBV28 and J is TRBJ2-1; 8 bases are shared with TRBD2. Germline V lookup: CDR1 MDHEN, CDR2 SYDVKM. The CDR3 runs to 16 residues. J was trimmed by 4 bases and V by 6 bases; bases with no gene match: 11. The CDR3 here is CASSPRGASGYNEQFF. In nucleotides, the CDR3 is TGTGCCAGCAGCCCCCGAGGGGCTAGCGGGTACAATGAGCAGTTCTTC.

This clonotype was seen repeatedly, ten times or more. The chain combines TRBV25-1 with TRBJ1-6; D is unclear. Germline loops: CDR1 MGHDK, CDR2 SYGVNS. The CDR3 totals 16 residues. The V gene lost 0 bases and the J gene lost 3 bases, with 9 bases spanning the gap. The CDR3: CASSEYGRFYNSPLHF. The CDR3 coding sequence is TGTGCCAGCAGTGAATACGGACGGTTCTATAATTCACCCCTCCACTTT.

The sample holds a few counts of this clonotype. V gene TRBV28 combines with J gene TRBJ2-5, with 7 bases that match TRBD2. After removal of 3 bases from V and 1 base from J, the junction contained 2 bases not matched to a gene. The germline gives CDR1 MDHEN, CDR2 SYDVKM. This CDR3 is built from 14 residues. The CDR3 nucleotides are TGTGCCAGCAGTTTGGGCGGGGGCCAAGAGACCCAGTACTTC. Translated: CASSLGGGQETQYF.

In this sample, this clonotype turned up many times. This chain links TRBV5-6 with TRBJ1-6; D gene unclear. The CDR3 is 15 residues long. The germline V and J ends were trimmed by 0 bases and 7 bases, with 11 bases remaining between them. Germline CDR1 is SGHDT and CDR2 is YYEEEE. The CDR3 bases are TGTGCCAGCAGCTTGGATTGGAGCGAGAATTCACCCCTCCACTTT. Amino acids: CASSLDWSENSPLHF.